In its sample, the clone carrying this TCR beta chain was seen once. This entry belongs to a study of blood T cell repertoires in COVID-19. Under the authors' procedure: By means of reference gene primer amplification, nucleated cell counts were estimated. Clones were sequenced by immunoSEQ multiplex PCR, and TCRdb holds only the in-frame ones, with some missing. D and trimming come from the DNA, and the V and J calls and clone size come from that table. The sample contains some 190,000 clones, roughly three quarters of which appear only once. CDR1 and CDR2 (germline): MDHEN, SYDVKM. The ends lost 6 bases at V and 0 bases at J; junction bases unmatched: 7. The CDR3 is 16 residues long.

This TCR derives from a woman between 50 and 59 years old with acute COVID-19. The chain employs TRBV28 and TRBJ1-5, with 8 positions matching TRBD1. The sequenced sample was PBMCs or T cells enriched from blood (not recorded which). DNA of the CDR3: TGTGCCAGCAGGCCAACAGGGGGTGGTAGCAATCAGCCCCAGCATTTT. Its translation is CASRPTGGGSNQPQHF.